These T cell receptor beta chains were read from a single sample in a study of cytomegalovirus exposure and HLA in healthy donors. The protocol was immunoSEQ multiplex PCR, while the TCRdb copy is restricted to in-frame clones and leaves out a portion. The sample lists around 89,000 clones; approximately 81% were seen once. Sequencing was performed on PBMCs. The receptors stem from a girl aged 2 to 9 in good health and CMV-seropositive. The CDR3 runs from the conserved cysteine through the conserved F or W. The D gene is left open where the match is weak. The listing skips clone size in some rows; elsewhere it reads once, few, many or a size class.

TRBV5-6	-	TRBJ2-3	TRBD2	CASSNAGLAGETDTQYF	TGTGCCAGCAGCAACGCCGGACTAGCGGGAGAAACAGATACGCAGTATTTT
TRBV10-3	few	TRBJ1-5	TRBD1	CAISLDREKPQHF	TGTGCCATCAGCCTTGACAGGGAGAAGCCCCAGCATTTT
TRBV10-3	-	TRBJ2-7	TRBD2	CAISESTSGNNEQYF	TGTGCCATCAGTGAGTCTACTAGCGGGAATAACGAGCAGTACTTC
TRBV2	-	TRBJ2-7	-	CASGLASYEQYF	TGTGCCAGCGGCCTTGCCTCCTACGAGCAGTACTTC
TRBV6-1	-	TRBJ1-1	TRBD1	CASSEGDSSEAFF	TGTGCCAGCAGTGAAGGGGACAGTAGTGAAGCTTTCTTT
TRBV4-1	-	TRBJ1-2	-	CASSQSTGGKGYGYTF	TGCGCCAGCAGCCAGTCTACGGGGGGTAAAGGATATGGCTACACCTTC
TRBV6-5	-	TRBJ1-2	-	CASSAKTGSYGYTF	TGTGCCAGCAGTGCTAAAACAGGGAGCTATGGCTACACCTTC
TRBV28	-	TRBJ2-7	-	CASSSGVPYEQYF	TGTGCCAGCAGTTCAGGGGTGCCCTACGAGCAGTACTTC
TRBV7-9	once	TRBJ1-5	TRBD1	CASSSTLTGQVNQPQHF	TGTGCCAGCAGCTCTACCCTCACCGGACAGGTCAATCAGCCCCAGCATTTT
TRBV2	-	TRBJ1-5	TRBD1	CASRVITGTGYQLQHF	TGTGCCAGCAGGGTAATTACAGGGACAGGATATCAGCTCCAGCATTTT
TRBV5-6	-	TRBJ1-4	-	CASSPWWGGDRPEKLFF	TGTGCCAGCAGCCCGTGGTGGGGGGGTGATCGACCTGAAAAACTGTTTTTT
TRBV30	-	TRBJ1-2	-	CAWSRGRDGYTF	TGTGCCTGGAGCAGGGGACGGGATGGCTACACCTTC
TRBV18	few	TRBJ2-7	TRBD2	CASSALGTSGRTSYEQYF	TGTGCCAGCTCAGCCTTGGGGACTAGCGGGAGGACAAGCTACGAGCAGTACTTC
TRBV7-2	once	TRBJ2-6	-	CASSRDKSGANVLTF	TGTGCCAGCAGCAGAGACAAGTCTGGGGCCAACGTCCTGACTTTC
TRBV30	-	TRBJ2-5	TRBD2	CAWSPGTSGRWGTQYF	TGTGCCTGGAGTCCCGGGACTAGCGGGAGATGGGGGACCCAGTACTTC
TRBV5-8	once	TRBJ2-7	-	CASRRVVSYEQYF	TGTGCCAGCAGGCGTGTCGTGAGCTACGAGCAGTACTTC
TRBV25-1	-	TRBJ1-2	TRBD1	CASSRGGQTGYYGYTF	TGTGCCAGCTCCCGAGGGGGACAGACCGGCTACTATGGCTACACCTTC
TRBV15	-	TRBJ1-5	TRBD1	CATSGSVEGQGIAHSNQPQHF	TGTGCCACCAGCGGTTCCGTAGAGGGACAGGGGATTGCCCATAGCAATCAGCCCCAGCATTTT
TRBV5-8	-	TRBJ2-3	TRBD2	CASSLMGGGTDTQYF	TGTGCCAGCAGCTTAATGGGAGGGGGCACAGATACGCAGTATTTT
TRBV6-5	-	TRBJ2-7	TRBD2	CASSYRLAGAPEQQYF	TGTGCCAGCAGTTACCGGCTAGCGGGAGCTCCTGAGCAGCAGTACTTC
TRBV28	-	TRBJ2-2	-	CASSSADRNTGELFF	TGTGCCAGCAGTTCCGCCGACAGAAACACCGGGGAGCTGTTTTTT
TRBV28	-	TRBJ2-7	TRBD2	CASRALAGGPYEQYF	TGTGCCAGCAGAGCCCTAGCGGGAGGACCCTACGAGCAGTACTTC
TRBV28	once	TRBJ1-5	-	CASSSDRDMEEQPQHF	TGTGCCAGCAGTTCAGACCGGGACATGGAGGAACAGCCCCAGCATTTT
TRBV7-9	-	TRBJ1-2	-	CASSPGGAWYGYTF	TGTGCCAGCAGCCCCGGGGGGGCTTGGTATGGCTACACCTTC
TRBV6-1	-	TRBJ1-2	TRBD1	CASSVTGGQDLYGYTF	TGTGCCAGCAGTGTAACAGGGGGACAGGACCTCTATGGCTACACCTTC
TRBV6-5	-	TRBJ2-3	-	CASKASGSTDTQYF	TGTGCCAGTAAGGCGTCGGGAAGCACAGATACGCAGTATTTT
TRBV30	-	TRBJ1-6	-	CAWSVGASPLHF	TGTGCCTGGAGTGTTGGAGCTTCACCCCTCCACTTT
TRBV10-2	-	TRBJ1-4	TRBD1	CATGGTGEEKLFF	TGCGCCACGGGCGGGACAGGGGAGGAAAAACTGTTTTTT
TRBV7-6	-	TRBJ2-5	-	CASSSSRVETQYF	TGTGCCAGCAGCTCCTCCAGGGTGGAGACCCAGTACTTC